This TCR beta chain was documented in a study of shared clonotypes between healthy human individuals. Study-wide findings and caveats: The small donor group covered limited genetic and exposure diversity. Naive CD4 clonotype sharing across four donors was 5% to 6%. Non-shared clonotypes were found to have lower generation probabilities than the clonotypes that were shared by all four of the sorted-subset donors.

Sequenced by immunoSEQ multiplex PCR; TCRdb stores in-frame clones only, minus some. The sample includes a few hundred thousand clones, roughly 95% of them seen just once. Losses at the gene ends were 5 bases for V and 1 base for J; bases not matched to a gene: 7. The V gene's germline CDR1 is SEHNR and CDR2 FQNEAQ (reference sequence). The CDR3 totals 15 residues. The naive CD8 subset, CD45RO-negative cells positively selected for CCR7, excluded terminally differentiated effector memory CD45RA+ cells. Points on this clone: The antigen is unknown.

The sequenced sample was naive CD8+ T cells sorted from blood. This receptor was identified in a woman aged 25 to 39 in good health. The chain recombines TRBV7-9 with TRBJ1-1; TRBD1 matches at 7 bases. CDR3 DNA sequence: TGTGCCAGCAGCCAATTCCGGGACAGGAACACTGAAGCTTTCTTT. Amino acid sequence: CASSQFRDRNTEAFF.